This T cell receptor (beta chain) was captured by sequencing in a study of CD8 T cells in ankylosing spondylitis. General study points: Existing reports had already noted some motif variants in reactive arthritis synovial fluid and blood. Ankylosing spondylitis blood appeared to be characterized by a TCR beta motif of roughly eight highly homologous variants. Reportedly, matched ankylosing spondylitis synovial fluid was significantly enriched for disease-linked clones. Disease-linked clones were found to be CD8+ and relatively rare in peripheral blood.

This CDR3 region has 15 residues. V shed 1 base and J shed 9 bases, with 16 bases lying between them. CDR1 is SGHTA, CDR2 FQGNSA, per germline. Generation of TCR beta libraries employed quantitative 5'-RACE incorporating molecular barcodes. TCRdb used MiXCR to reprocess the 5' RACE reads, holding one entry per CDR3 protein. The sample gives 750,000 to 850,000 distinct CDR3 sequences, 12% of which show up once; 0.51% is in the top ten. In regard to this clonotype: As yet, its antigen is unknown.

V usage is TRBV7-2 and J usage is TRBJ2-1, with a weak D call TRBD2 (5 bases). This clonotype was obtained from a male donor with ankylosing spondylitis. The source material was blood, either unsorted or a sorted T cell fraction (not recorded which). The CDR3 sequence is CASSLVSVTSGEQFF. The CDR3 DNA sequence: TGTGCCAGCAGCTTAGTCAGCGTCACGAGCGGTGAGCAGTTCTTC.